The 17 T cell receptor beta chains given below trace back to one sample, sequenced in a study of kidney transplant recipient with SARS-CoV-2 infection. TCRdb used MiXCR to reprocess the reads, holding one entry per CDR3 protein. The table lists about 240,000 distinct CDR3 sequences, more than 25% of them singletons. The sequencing here drew on a blood sample, taken at baseline and on approximately day 120 from a kidney transplant recipient. The receptors shown here come from a young adult male patient who had COVID-19 and was a kidney transplant recipient. A subset of T cells may come from the graft donor.

The chain has TRBV10-3 and TRBJ1-2; D remains unclear. The V end was cut by 5 bases, the J end by 4 bases, with 23 bases between. Germline CDR1 is ENHRY and CDR2 is SYGVKD. The CDR3 consists of 17 residues. The CDR3 nucleotides read TGTGCCATCAGTCTACAAGCCTGTAGAAGAAAGACCTATGGCTACACCTTC. Its translation: CAISLQACRRKTYGYTF.

This clonotype was recorded only once. At one of its ends the junction is not consistent with the germline gene, which may arise from a read error. The genes are TRBV7-8 and TRBJ2-1; D is possibly TRBD1 (6 bases). CDR1 is SGHVS, CDR2 FQNEAQ, per germline. The CDR3 runs 16 residues. The CDR3 sequence is CASGLEGETPVNEQFF. The CDR3 bases are TGTGCCAGCGGCTTAGAGGGGGAAACACCAGTTAATGAGCAGTTCTTC.

In its sample, this clonotype was seen many times. The rearrangement links TRBV5-1 to TRBJ1-6; 7 bases are shared with TRBD1. V shed 4 bases, J shed 6 bases, and the junction held 4 bases outside the gene matches. CDR3 length: 14 residues. CDR1 is SGHRS, CDR2 YFSETQ, per germline. CDR3 coding DNA: TGCGCCAGCAGCGACTCAGGGGGTAATTCACCCCTCCACTTT. Protein sequence: CASSDSGGNSPLHF.

This clonotype was picked up many times. The V and J genes are TRBV6-5 and TRBJ1-1; unclear D gene. V shed 2 bases and J shed 1 base, with 8 bases lying between them. This CDR3 comprises 14 residues. Germline values: CDR1 MNHEY, CDR2 SVGAGI. This CDR3 reads CASSYRLTNTEAFF. The CDR3 bases are TGTGCCAGCAGTTACAGGCTGACGAACACTGAAGCTTTCTTT.

About this clonotype: A much larger clone sits a single nucleotide away, making a read error possible. In DNA, the CDR3 is TGCAGTGCTGATTCGGGACAGGGGACCAATGAGCAGCTCTTC. This codes for CSADSGQGTNEQLF. This rearrangement joins TRBV20-1 to TRBJ2-1; 10 nucleotides match TRBD1. There are 14 residues in the CDR3. Germline V CDR1 and CDR2: DFQATT, SNEGSKA (reference sequence).

The chain carries TRBV19 and TRBJ2-3; tentatively, D is TRBD2 (6 bases). The germline V and J ends were trimmed by 3 bases and 1 base, with 11 bases remaining between them. The CDR3 totals 15 residues. The germline V gene has CDR1 LNHDA and CDR2 SQIVND (reference sequence). The DNA for the CDR3 is TGTGCCAGTAGTATGACGGGAGTCGGCACAGATACGCAGTATTTT. As protein: CASSMTGVGTDTQYF.

The chain employs TRBV3-1 and TRBJ1-2; D gene uncertain. The CDR3 extends over 17 amino acids. Germline values: CDR1 LGHDT, CDR2 YNNKEL (reference sequence). Trimming cost V 5 bases and J 4 bases, with 23 bases left between them. In DNA, the CDR3 is TGTGCCAGCAGCGACGTCACCACCCTTCGAAAGACCTATGGCTACACCTTC. This encodes CASSDVTTLRKTYGYTF.

For this clonotype: A much larger clone sits a single nucleotide away, making a read error possible. J is TRBJ2-1 and V is TRBV19; D unclear. Germline V gene sequence: CDR1 LNHDA, CDR2 SQIVND (reference sequence). CDR3 length: 12 residues. This chain's CDR3 is CASSIRDNEQLF. The CDR3 bases are TGTGCCAGTAGTATTCGTGACAATGAGCAGCTCTTC.

This clonotype was recorded at least ten times. The chain carries TRBV12-5 and TRBJ2-5; 10 bases fit TRBD2. V dropped 3 bases and J dropped 1; count of bases not matched to a gene: 5. Germline V gene sequence: CDR1 LGHNT, CDR2 FRNRAP. The CDR3 is made up of 16 amino acids. The CDR3 DNA reads as TGTGCTAGTGGTTTACTTAGCGGGAGGCTCCAAGAGACCCAGTACTTC. It encodes CASGLLSGRLQETQYF.

About this clonotype: The conserved final phenylalanine or tryptophan is absent from the CDR3, which likely points to a read error. This rearrangement joins TRBV19 to TRBJ1-1; D gene uncertain. Trimming pared 10 bases from V and 1 base from J, leaving 22 bases between. The germline gives CDR1 LNHDA, CDR2 SQIVND (reference sequence). CDR3 length equals 16 residues. The CDR3 sequence is CATPRYLFGSNTEAFL. DNA of the CDR3: TGTGCCACCCCTCGGTATCTTTTCGGGTCGAACACTGAAGCTTTCCTT.

The sample holds one count of this clonotype. A single base separates this from a much larger clone, so it may be a read error. The chain carries TRBV28 and TRBJ1-2, with a tentative D call TRBD1 (6 bases). This CDR3 is 14 amino acids long. Germline V gene sequence: CDR1 MDHEN, CDR2 SYDVKM. Trimming left V 2 bases short and J 4 bases short, with 11 bases between. DNA of the CDR3: TGTGCCAGCAGTTTAAGGGGGGCACGCTATGGCTACACCTTC. Its translation is CASSLRGARYGYTF.

Turning to this clonotype: One base away lies a much larger clone, so this may be a sequencing read error. In nucleotides, the CDR3 is TGTGCCAGCAGCCATAAAGATGAATCTCGAAAGACCTGTGGCTACACCTTC. Its protein product is CASSHKDESRKTCGYTF. The chain recombines TRBV7-6 with TRBJ1-2; no firm D call. Per the germline V gene, CDR1 is SGHVS and CDR2 is FNYEAQ. Trimming took 5 bases from V and 7 from J, leaving 26 bases between them. This CDR3 is built from 17 residues.

Concerning this clonotype: The germline gene is not matched at one end of the junction; a read error may be the cause. V and J are TRBV28 and TRBJ2-4; weak D call: TRBD2 (5 bases). Matching the DNA end better, TRBJ2-1 makes the J call doubtful. This CDR3 is built from 16 residues. Germline CDR1 is MDHEN and CDR2 is SYDVKM. In DNA form, the CDR3 reads TGTGCCAGCAATTTAGTGGCGGCTAGCCGAATCCCCGAGCAGTTCTTC. This encodes CASNLVAASRIPEQFF.

Concerning this clonotype itself: A much larger clone lies a single base off, so this may be a read error. The V call is TRBV6-9, the J call TRBJ1-2; no definite D call. Between the trimmed V and J ends, which lost 5 bases and 4 bases, there was a span of 23 bases. Germline V gene data show CDR1 as MNHGY and CDR2 as SVAAGI. This CDR3 contains 17 residues. The CDR3 DNA follows: TGTGCCAGCAGTCTCAAATGGCCTTACGGAAAGACCTATGGCTACACCTTC. This translates into CASSLKWPYGKTYGYTF.

This clonotype was found a few times. This sequence joins TRBV7-7 and TRBJ1-2; D is ambiguous. The germline CDR1 and CDR2 sequences are SSHAT and FNYEAQ (reference sequence). This CDR3 has 17 residues. The V end lost 5 bases, the J end lost 4 bases, and 23 bases lay between the germline ends. CDR3 DNA: TGTGCCAGCAGCGCACCCATTAAGTGCCGAAAGACCTATGGCTACACCTTC. Residues: CASSAPIKCRKTYGYTF.

Many counts were recorded for this clonotype. The chain is built from TRBV30 and TRBJ1-5, with D possibly matching TRBD1 (6 bases). There are 14 residues in the CDR3. Germline V gene sequence: CDR1 GTSNPN, CDR2 SVGIG (reference sequence). The germline V and J ends were trimmed by 1 base and 1 base, with 8 bases remaining between them. The CDR3 region is CAWSEGGSNQPQHF. The DNA for the CDR3 is TGTGCCTGGAGTGAGGGGGGAAGCAATCAGCCCCAGCATTTT.

This clonotype was seen at least ten times. The rearrangement joins TRBV12-3 or TRBV12-4 to TRBJ2-3; 10 bases are a match to TRBD2. This CDR3 comprises 15 residues. J gave up 2 bases and V 6 bases, and 5 bases lay outside the gene matches. The CDR3 DNA reads as TGTGCCAGCAGCCGGACTAGCGGACTCACAGATACGCAGTATTTT. Protein: CASSRTSGLTDTQYF.